This T cell receptor (beta chain) was sequenced for a study of Tregs in tolerant kidney transplant recipients. Study results and limitations: No direct test of biological reproducibility was done here. Tolerant patients' donor-specific Tregs expanded beyond overall Tregs, suggesting antigen-driven growth. Findings come from small patient numbers and require larger validation.

Details on this clone: Its antigen is not identified. The read falls 3 residues short of the CDR3 end, and the missing part is taken from the germline J gene.

Deletions cut 1 base from V and 3 bases from J, with 7 bases between. CDR3 length equals 13 residues. Germline CDR1 is SGHAT and CDR2 is FQNNGV. The method was immunoSEQ multiplex PCR; TCRdb's version includes in-frame clones alone and lacks a portion of them. The table for this sample gives around 33,000 clones. Mixed chimerism was transient after nonmyeloablative marrow transplants from related graft donors. Unstimulated regulatory T cells (CD4+CD25+CD127-), CD4+CD25- non-regulatory cells, CD4 and CD8 cells were FACS-sorted from thawed PBMCs. The starting material was CD4+ T cells from blood (PBMCs), obtained 24 months after the transplant. The genes are TRBV11-2 and TRBJ2-7; tentatively, D is TRBD2 (5 bases). This receptor was obtained from a human patient who received a combined kidney and bone marrow transplant. Some of the T cells might come from the graft donor. CDR3 bases read: TGTGCCAGCAGCTTAGGGGCGGGCTACGAG. This encodes CASSLGAGYE. The whole CDR3 sequence reads CASSLGAGYEQYF.